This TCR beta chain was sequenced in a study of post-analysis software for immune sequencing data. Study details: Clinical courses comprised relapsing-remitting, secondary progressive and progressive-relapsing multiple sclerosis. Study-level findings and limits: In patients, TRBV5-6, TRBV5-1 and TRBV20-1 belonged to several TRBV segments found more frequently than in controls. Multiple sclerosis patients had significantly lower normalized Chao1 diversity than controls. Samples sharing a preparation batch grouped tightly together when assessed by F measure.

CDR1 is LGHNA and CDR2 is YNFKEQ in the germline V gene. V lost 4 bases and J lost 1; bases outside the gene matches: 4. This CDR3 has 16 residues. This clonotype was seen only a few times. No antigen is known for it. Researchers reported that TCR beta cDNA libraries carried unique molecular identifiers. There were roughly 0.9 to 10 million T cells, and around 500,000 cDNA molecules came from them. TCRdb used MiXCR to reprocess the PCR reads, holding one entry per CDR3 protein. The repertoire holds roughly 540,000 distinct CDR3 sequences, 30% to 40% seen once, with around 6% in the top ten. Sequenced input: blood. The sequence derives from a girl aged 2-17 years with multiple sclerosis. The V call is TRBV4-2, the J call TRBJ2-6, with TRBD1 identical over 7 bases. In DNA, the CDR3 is TGTGCCAGCAGCCCCACAGGGGCGTCTGGGGCCAACGTCCTGACTTTC. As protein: CASSPTGASGANVLTF.